These 25 T cell receptor beta chains share one sample of origin, sequenced in a study of CD8 T cells in ankylosing spondylitis. Study-wide findings and caveats: Characteristic, it appeared, of ankylosing spondylitis blood was a TCR beta motif of several highly homologous variants.

Their antigen targets remain unknown. Via MiXCR, TCRdb re-called the 5' RACE reads, giving one row per CDR3 protein. Among 670,000 or so distinct CDR3 sequences listed, 19% were seen once. The specimen sequenced was blood, either unsorted or a sorted T cell fraction (not recorded which). Receptor source: a male donor with ankylosing spondylitis.

The chain recombines TRBV4-2 with TRBJ2-3, with a tentative D call TRBD1 (5 bases). Per the germline V gene, CDR1 is LGHNA and CDR2 is YNFKEQ. The CDR3 length is 16 residues. Trimming took 3 bases from V and 2 from J, leaving 15 bases between them. DNA of the CDR3: TGTGCCAGCAGCCAGGATGAACAGGTCCCCACAGATACGCAGTATTTT. It specifies CASSQDEQVPTDTQYF.

The DNA for the CDR3 is TGCAGTGCTAGGGTTTGGACACCCGACAATGAGCAGTTCTTC. This codes for CSARVWTPDNEQFF. This chain joins TRBV20-1 and TRBJ2-1, with a possible D match to TRBD1 (5 bases). Trimming left V 3 bases short and J 5 bases short, with 14 bases between. This CDR3 has 14 residues. Germline CDR1 is DFQATT and CDR2 is SNEGSKA (reference sequence).

This sequence joins TRBV20-1 and TRBJ1-4; D is uncertain. The length of the CDR3 is 15 residues. The V gene lost 2 bases and the J gene lost 0 bases, with 10 bases spanning the gap. Per germline, CDR1 DFQATT and CDR2 SNEGSKA (reference sequence). The CDR3 loop reads CSARNPQSTNEKLFF. DNA for the CDR3: TGCAGTGCTAGAAACCCGCAGTCAACTAATGAAAAACTGTTTTTT.

The table lists this clonotype with a count of one. The chain uses TRBV7-3 and TRBJ1-1; no definite D call. The CDR3 is 12 residues long. Germline-derived CDR1 and CDR2 are SGHTA and FQGTGA. The CDR3 DNA sequence: TGTGCAAACACGCTACTGAACACTGAAGCTTTCTTT. It specifies CANTLLNTEAFF.

On this clonotype itself: At one of its ends the junction is not consistent with the germline gene, which may arise from a read error. The chain carries TRBV20-1 and TRBJ2-7; 10 bases align to TRBD1. Germline loops: CDR1 DFQATT, CDR2 SNEGSKA (reference sequence). The CDR3 is 13 amino acids. CDR3 loop: CCASRDRGYEQYF. The CDR3 DNA follows: TGCTGTGCTAGCAGGGACAGGGGTTACGAGCAGTACTTC.

This clonotype was recorded a few times. The rearrangement links TRBV29-1 to TRBJ1-4, with 7 bases identical to TRBD1. Trimming removed 7 bases from V and 8 bases from J; junction bases left unmatched: 10. Looked up from germline, CDR1 is SQVTM and CDR2 is ANQGSEA. The CDR3 spans 13 residues. The CDR3 DNA reads TGCAGCGCTGGACAGGCCCCGTGGGAAAAACTGTTTTTT. This sequence encodes CSAGQAPWEKLFF.

This rearrangement joins TRBV3-1 to TRBJ2-7, with TRBD1 identical over 12 bases. Germline V gives CDR1 LGHDT, CDR2 YNNKEL (reference sequence). The J segment lost 5 bases and the V segment lost 3 bases, leaving 8 bases of the junction unmatched. There are 16 residues in the CDR3. CDR3 DNA sequence: TGTGCCAGCAGCCAGCGCCGGGACAGGGGGCGCGACGAGCAGTACTTC. It yields the protein CASSQRRDRGRDEQYF.

This clonotype was seen a handful of times. This rearrangement joins TRBV9 to TRBJ1-5; D perhaps matches TRBD1 (5 bases). The V and J ends lost 0 bases and 2 bases respectively, with 9 bases between them. The CDR3 sequence is 15 residues long. Germline-derived CDR1 and CDR2 are SGDLS and YYNGEE. CDR3 sequence reads: CASSVGGGGNQPQHF. CDR3 nucleotide sequence: TGTGCCAGCAGCGTAGGTGGGGGGGGCAATCAGCCCCAGCATTTT.

V and J are TRBV20-1 and TRBJ1-2; a weak D match, TRBD1 (6 bases). The CDR3 length is 15 residues. V shed 3 bases and J shed 3 bases, with 17 bases lying between them. In germline, CDR1 is DFQATT, CDR2 SNEGSKA (reference sequence). Here the CDR3 reads CSASRGRIEYYGYTF. For the CDR3, the DNA is TGCAGTGCTAGCAGGGGCCGGATAGAGTACTATGGCTACACCTTC.

For the CDR3, the DNA is TGTGCCAGCAGCCAAGGCGCGGGGGGGACTGAAGCTTTCTTT. Protein: CASSQGAGGTEAFF. V is TRBV3-1 and J is TRBJ1-1; D may be TRBD1 (5 bases). Between the trimmed V and J ends, which lost 1 base and 5 bases, there was a span of 11 bases. Germline V gives CDR1 LGHDT, CDR2 YNNKEL (reference sequence). The CDR3 loop spans 14 amino acids. Complete variable domain (other parts from reference TRBV3-1 and TRBJ1-1): DTAVSQTPKYLVTQMGNDKSIKCEQNLGHDTMYWYKQDSKKFLKIMFSYNNKELIINETVPNRFSPKSPDKAHLNLHINSLELGDSAVYFCASSQGAGGTEAFFGQGTRLTVV.

This clonotype was seen only a few times. The CDR3 DNA follows: TGCGCCAGCAATGAAGGGCAGGAAAATGAAAAACTGTTTTTT. Protein product: CASNEGQENEKLFF. This chain uses TRBV10-2 with TRBJ1-4, with no clear D. This CDR3 has 14 amino acids. Germline loops: CDR1 WSHSY, CDR2 SAAADI. Trimming stripped 7 bases from V and 5 bases from J, with 14 bases between.

The chain combines TRBV7-9 with TRBJ2-7, with 9 bases aligning to TRBD1. V trimming: 6 bases; J trimming: 2 bases; junction bases outside the gene matches: 11. Germline assignment: CDR1 SEHNR and CDR2 FQNEAQ (reference sequence). The CDR3 is 16 amino acids. CDR3: CASSTTGTGITYEQYF. CDR3 coding DNA: TGTGCCAGCAGTACGACCGGGACAGGGATAACCTACGAGCAGTACTTC.

The rearrangement uses TRBV12-5 and TRBJ2-5, with TRBD1 matching 7 bases. Germline CDR1 reads LGHNT; CDR2 reads FRNRAP. V trimming: 7 bases; J trimming: 5 bases; junction bases outside the gene matches: 10. The CDR3 contains 14 residues. CDR3 bases: TGTGCTAGTGACCGCAGGGGGAGAGGGGAGACCCAGTACTTC. Its protein is CASDRRGRGETQYF.

The genes are TRBV7-8 and TRBJ2-1; D gene unclear. The CDR3 has 16 residues. The V gene's germline CDR1 is SGHVS and CDR2 FQNEAQ. V was pared by 1 base and J by 8 bases, with 18 bases between. This chain's CDR3 is CASSLETTPFLDEQFF. As DNA, the CDR3 is TGTGCCAGCAGCTTAGAGACCACACCTTTTTTGGATGAGCAGTTCTTC.

This clonotype showed up just a few times. V and J are TRBV20-1 and TRBJ1-4; D not certain. The CDR3 consists of 11 residues. The germline V and J ends were trimmed by 5 bases and 8 bases, with 9 bases remaining between them. The germline gives CDR1 DFQATT, CDR2 SNEGSKA (reference sequence). CDR3 amino acids: CSAQVREKLFF. The CDR3 DNA sequence: TGCAGTGCTCAAGTGCGGGAAAAACTGTTTTTT.

This rearrangement joins TRBV5-6 to TRBJ2-3; D gene uncertain. Germline lookup yields CDR1 SGHDT and CDR2 YYEEEE. V lost 1 base and J lost 2, with 8 bases in between. This CDR3 has 14 amino acids. The CDR3: CASSLSAYTDTQYF. CDR3 nucleotide sequence: TGTGCCAGCAGCTTGAGTGCATACACAGATACGCAGTATTTT.

The V gene is TRBV3-1, the J gene TRBJ2-4, with D uncertain. The V and J ends lost 0 bases and 0 bases respectively, with 12 bases between them. CDR1 is LGHDT and CDR2 is YNNKEL in the germline V gene (reference sequence). The CDR3 is 17 residues long. CDR3 coding DNA: TGTGCCAGCAGCCAAGATGGAGCAAGTCTAGCCAAAAACATTCAGTACTTC. Translation gives CASSQDGASLAKNIQYF. Looking up the rest from reference TRBV3-1 and TRBJ2-4 gives the full variable domain: DTAVSQTPKYLVTQMGNDKSIKCEQNLGHDTMYWYKQDSKKFLKIMFSYNNKELIINETVPNRFSPKSPDKAHLNLHINSLELGDSAVYFCASSQDGASLAKNIQYFGAGTRLSVL.

The V gene is TRBV20-1, the J gene TRBJ1-4; TRBD1 might be the D (5 bases). CDR1 and CDR2 from the germline V gene are DFQATT and SNEGSKA (reference sequence). This CDR3 has 14 residues. V was pared by 0 bases and J by 3 bases, with 8 bases between. For the CDR3, the DNA is TGCAGTGCTAGAGAGGCAGGGCCTAATGAAAAACTGTTTTTT. This encodes CSAREAGPNEKLFF.

V gene TRBV29-1 combines with J gene TRBJ2-1, with a weak D call TRBD2 (7 bases). Germline CDR1 is SQVTM and CDR2 is ANQGSEA. The CDR3 has 13 residues. V shed 4 bases and J shed 2 bases, with 9 bases lying between them. The CDR3 spells CSVGGGTYNEQFF. Here the CDR3 DNA reads TGCAGCGTTGGCGGGGGCACCTACAATGAGCAGTTCTTC.

CDR3 nucleotide sequence: TGTGCCAGCAGAACTAGCGGGAGTAGCAGCGAGCAGTACTTC. Its protein product is CASRTSGSSSEQYF. This chain uses TRBV6-2 or TRBV6-3 with TRBJ2-7, with 11 positions matching TRBD2. The germline gives CDR1 MNHEY, CDR2 SVGEGT. With V trimmed by 6 bases and J by 6 bases, 7 bases remained unmatched. This CDR3 spans 14 amino acids.

The V gene is TRBV3-1, the J gene TRBJ2-3; perhaps TRBD2 as D (7 bases). V lost 4 bases and J lost 5, with 13 bases in between. CDR1 LGHDT and CDR2 YNNKEL come from the germline V gene (reference sequence). The CDR3 covers 14 residues. CDR3 in amino acids: CASSRAGAEDTQYF. CDR3 nucleotides: TGTGCCAGCAGCCGGGCGGGGGCTGAAGATACGCAGTATTTT.

The chain combines TRBV6-5 with TRBJ1-5, with D unresolved. Germline V lookup: CDR1 MNHEY, CDR2 SVGAGI. The V and J ends lost 0 bases and 1 base respectively, with 7 bases between them. CDR3 length: 15 residues. In DNA, the CDR3 is TGTGCCAGCAGTTACTCCGTACAGAGCAATCAGCCCCAGCATTTT. This sequence encodes CASSYSVQSNQPQHF.

This clonotype has just a few counts. This chain joins TRBV24-1 and TRBJ2-2; TRBD1 might be the D (5 bases). V lost 5 bases to trimming and J lost 6 bases, with 15 bases between them. The germline V gene encodes CDR1 KGHDR and CDR2 SFDVKD. This CDR3 spans 15 amino acids. CDR3 sequence reads: CATSAAGMGSGELFF. CDR3 nucleotide sequence: TGTGCCACCAGTGCGGCAGGGATGGGGTCCGGGGAGCTGTTTTTT.

The genes are TRBV3-1 and TRBJ2-7; 9 bases match TRBD2. Germline CDR1 reads LGHDT; CDR2 reads YNNKEL (reference sequence). Trimming took 1 base from V and 3 from J; bases not matched to a gene: 7. The CDR3 contains 16 residues. The CDR3 DNA reads as TGTGCCAGCAGCCAAGGAGGCGCTAGCGGGATCTACGAGCAGTACTTC. As protein: CASSQGGASGIYEQYF.

The rearrangement uses TRBV28 and TRBJ1-2; no definite D call. The CDR3 is made up of 11 amino acids. The germline CDR1 and CDR2 sequences are MDHEN and SYDVKM. V lost 3 bases to trimming and J lost 5 bases, with 4 bases between them. The CDR3 reads CASSFTYGYTF. CDR3 nucleotide sequence: TGTGCCAGCAGTTTTACGTATGGCTACACCTTC.